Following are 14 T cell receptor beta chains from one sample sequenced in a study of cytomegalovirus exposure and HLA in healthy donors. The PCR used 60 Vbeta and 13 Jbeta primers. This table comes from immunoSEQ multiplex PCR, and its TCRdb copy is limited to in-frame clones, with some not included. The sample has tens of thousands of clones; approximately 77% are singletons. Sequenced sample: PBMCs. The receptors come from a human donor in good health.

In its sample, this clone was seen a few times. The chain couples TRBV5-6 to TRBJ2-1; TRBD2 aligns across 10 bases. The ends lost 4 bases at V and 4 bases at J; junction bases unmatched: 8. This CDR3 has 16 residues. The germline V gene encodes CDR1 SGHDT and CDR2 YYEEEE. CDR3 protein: CASSRELAGGYNEQFF. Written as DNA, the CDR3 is TGTGCCAGCAGCCGAGAATTAGCGGGGGGTTACAATGAGCAGTTCTTC.

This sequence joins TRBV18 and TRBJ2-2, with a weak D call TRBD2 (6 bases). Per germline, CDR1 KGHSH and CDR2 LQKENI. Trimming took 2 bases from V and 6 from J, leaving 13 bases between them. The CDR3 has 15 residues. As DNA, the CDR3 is TGTGCCAGCTCACCAGTTAGCGGATTCTCCGGGGAGCTGTTTTTT. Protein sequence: CASSPVSGFSGELFF.

CDR3 in amino acids: CASSPLPGTGSFSTDTQYF. The DNA of the CDR3 is TGTGCCAGCAGTCCTCTCCCCGGGACAGGGAGTTTCAGCACAGATACGCAGTATTTT. The V and J genes are TRBV28 and TRBJ2-3; 9 bases map to TRBD1. The CDR3 is made up of 19 amino acids. Trimming at V came to 5 bases and at J to 0 bases, leaving 15 bases not matched to a gene. Germline V gives CDR1 MDHEN, CDR2 SYDVKM.

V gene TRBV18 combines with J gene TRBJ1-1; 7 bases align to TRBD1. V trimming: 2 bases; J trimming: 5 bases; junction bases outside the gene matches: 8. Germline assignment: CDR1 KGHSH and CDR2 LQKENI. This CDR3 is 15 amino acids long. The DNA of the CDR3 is TGTGCCAGCTCACCATCAGGGGGAGTGGTTACTGAAGCTTTCTTT. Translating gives CASSPSGGVVTEAFF.

The CDR3 DNA reads as TGTGCCAGCAGTCCTCGACAGGTCCAAGAGACCCAGTACTTC. Encoded protein: CASSPRQVQETQYF. This rearrangement joins TRBV6-5 to TRBJ2-5, with D maybe TRBD1 (6 bases). Trimming took off 5 bases at V and 1 base at J, with 11 bases between the two ends. This CDR3 has 14 amino acids. Germline V gene sequence: CDR1 MNHEY, CDR2 SVGAGI.

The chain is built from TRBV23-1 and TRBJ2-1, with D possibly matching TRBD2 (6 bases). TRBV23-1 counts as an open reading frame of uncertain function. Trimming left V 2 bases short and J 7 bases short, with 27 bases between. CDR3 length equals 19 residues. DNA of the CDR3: TGCGCCAGCAGTCAACCCACGGGAGATGGGCCAGCCCATGGGAATGAGCAGTTCTTC. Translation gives CASSQPTGDGPAHGNEQFF.

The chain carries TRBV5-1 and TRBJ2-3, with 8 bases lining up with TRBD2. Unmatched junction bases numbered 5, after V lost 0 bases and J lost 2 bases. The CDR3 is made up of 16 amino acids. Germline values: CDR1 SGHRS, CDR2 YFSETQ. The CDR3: CASSLGGSGTTDTQYF. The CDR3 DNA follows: TGCGCCAGCAGCTTGGGTGGTAGCGGGACCACAGATACGCAGTATTTT.

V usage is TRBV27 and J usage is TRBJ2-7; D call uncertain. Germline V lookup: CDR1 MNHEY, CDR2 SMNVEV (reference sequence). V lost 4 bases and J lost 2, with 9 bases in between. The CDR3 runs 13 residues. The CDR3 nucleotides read TGTGCCAGCAGTTATAGCACCCCCTACGAGCAGTACTTC. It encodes CASSYSTPYEQYF.

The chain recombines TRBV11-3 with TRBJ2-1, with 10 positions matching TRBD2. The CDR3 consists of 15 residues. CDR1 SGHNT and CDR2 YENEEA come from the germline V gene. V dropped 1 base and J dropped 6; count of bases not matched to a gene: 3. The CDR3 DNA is TGTGCCAGCAGCTTAGGGACTAGCGGTCCCAATGAGCAGTTCTTC. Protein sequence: CASSLGTSGPNEQFF.

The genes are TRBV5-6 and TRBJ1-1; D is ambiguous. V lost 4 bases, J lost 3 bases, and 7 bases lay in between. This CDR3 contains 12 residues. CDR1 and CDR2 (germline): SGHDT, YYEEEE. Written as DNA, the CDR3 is TGTGCCAGCAGCCTTGGAGACACTGAAGCTTTCTTT. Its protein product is CASSLGDTEAFF.

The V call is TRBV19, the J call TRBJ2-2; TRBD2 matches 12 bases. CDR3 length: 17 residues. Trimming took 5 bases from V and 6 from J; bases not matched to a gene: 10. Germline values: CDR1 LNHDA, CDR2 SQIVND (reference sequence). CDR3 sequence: CASSLRRTSGDSGELFF. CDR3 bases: TGTGCCAGTAGTCTGCGACGGACTAGCGGGGATTCCGGGGAGCTGTTTTTT. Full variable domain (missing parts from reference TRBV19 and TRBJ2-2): DGGITQSPKYLFRKEGQNVTLSCEQNLNHDAMYWYRQDPGQGLRLIYYSQIVNDFQKGDIAEGYSVSREKKESFPLTVTSAQKNPTAFYLCASSLRRTSGDSGELFFGEGSRLTVL.

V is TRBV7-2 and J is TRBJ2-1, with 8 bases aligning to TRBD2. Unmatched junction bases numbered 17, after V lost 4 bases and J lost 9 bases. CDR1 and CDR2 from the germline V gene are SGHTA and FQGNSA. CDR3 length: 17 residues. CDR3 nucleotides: TGTGCCAGCAGCTCCTCCGGGGGACTAGTACGGGGGGGTGAGCAGTTCTTC. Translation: CASSSSGGLVRGGEQFF.

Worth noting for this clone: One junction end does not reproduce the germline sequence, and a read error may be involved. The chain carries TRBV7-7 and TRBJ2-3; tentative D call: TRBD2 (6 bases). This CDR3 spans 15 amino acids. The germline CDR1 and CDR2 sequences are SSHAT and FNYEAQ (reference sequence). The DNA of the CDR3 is TGTGCTAGCAGCTTAGATGGAGGGGCCACAGATACGCAGTATTTT. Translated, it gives CASSLDGGATDTQYF.

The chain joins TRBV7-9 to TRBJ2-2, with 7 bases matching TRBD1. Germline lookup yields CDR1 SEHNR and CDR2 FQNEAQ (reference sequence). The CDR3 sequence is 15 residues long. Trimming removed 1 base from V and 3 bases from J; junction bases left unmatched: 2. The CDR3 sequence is CASSLGQGDTGELFF. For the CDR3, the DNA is TGTGCCAGCAGCTTAGGACAGGGAGACACCGGGGAGCTGTTTTTT.